This T cell receptor (beta chain) was documented in a study of Graves' ophthalmopathy and Graves' hyperthyroidism. Per the germline V gene, CDR1 is MNHEY and CDR2 is SVGAGI. CDR3 length equals 15 residues. The V end lost 0 bases, the J end lost 1 base, and 9 bases lay between the germline ends. The sequenced template was RNA, covering the TCR beta CDR3 region. RT-PCR with HTBI primers came first, then second-round multiplex PCR. TCRdb independently ran MiXCR on the multiplex PCR reads; one entry per CDR3 protein. The table records roughly 400,000 distinct CDR3 sequences, less than 20% of them present only once. This clonotype has ten or more counts.

The TCR sequence derives from a woman between 18 and 29 years old with stable Graves' hyperthyroidism. The chain is built from TRBV6-5 and TRBJ1-1, with D tentatively TRBD1 (5 bases). Sequenced material: peripheral blood. The DNA of the CDR3 is TGTGCCAGCAGTTACTCATTGGGGGGGAACACTGAAGCTTTCTTT. It codes for CASSYSLGGNTEAFF.